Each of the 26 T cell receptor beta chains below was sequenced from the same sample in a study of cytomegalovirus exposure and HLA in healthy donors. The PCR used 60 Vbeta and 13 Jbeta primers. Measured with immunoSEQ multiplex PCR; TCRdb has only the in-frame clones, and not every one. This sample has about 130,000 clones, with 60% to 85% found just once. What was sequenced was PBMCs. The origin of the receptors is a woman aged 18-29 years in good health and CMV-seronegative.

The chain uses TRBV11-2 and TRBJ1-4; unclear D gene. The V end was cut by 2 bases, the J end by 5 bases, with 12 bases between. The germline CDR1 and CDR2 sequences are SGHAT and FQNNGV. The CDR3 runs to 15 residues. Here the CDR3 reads CASSLTAGSNEKLFF. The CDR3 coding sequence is TGTGCCAGCAGCTTAACGGCGGGTTCGAATGAAAAACTGTTTTTT.

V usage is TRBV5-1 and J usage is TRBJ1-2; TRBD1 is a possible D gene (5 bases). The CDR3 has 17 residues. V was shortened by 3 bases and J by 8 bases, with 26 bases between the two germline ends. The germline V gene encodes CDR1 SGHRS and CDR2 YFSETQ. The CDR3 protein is CASSSTPGRVDRGGYTF. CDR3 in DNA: TGCGCCAGCAGCTCAACCCCCGGCAGGGTCGATCGGGGGGGCTACACCTTC.

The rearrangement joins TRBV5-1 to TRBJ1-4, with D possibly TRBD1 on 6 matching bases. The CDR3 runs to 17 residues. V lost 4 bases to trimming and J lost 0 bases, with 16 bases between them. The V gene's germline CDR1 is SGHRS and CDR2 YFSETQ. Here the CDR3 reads CASSEAGGIPTNEKLFF. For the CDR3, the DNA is TGCGCCAGCAGCGAGGCGGGGGGCATCCCAACTAATGAAAAACTGTTTTTT.

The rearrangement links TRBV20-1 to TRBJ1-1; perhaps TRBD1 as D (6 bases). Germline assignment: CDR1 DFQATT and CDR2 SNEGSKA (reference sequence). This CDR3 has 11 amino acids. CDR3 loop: CRIGGNTEAFF. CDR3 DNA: TGCAGGATAGGGGGGAACACTGAAGCTTTCTTT.

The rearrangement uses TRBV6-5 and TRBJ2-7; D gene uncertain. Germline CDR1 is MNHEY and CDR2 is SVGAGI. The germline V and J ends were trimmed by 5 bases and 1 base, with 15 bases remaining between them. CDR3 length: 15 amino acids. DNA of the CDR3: TGTGCCAGCAGTCGGCTCCCCGGAGAGTCCTACGAGCAGTACTTC. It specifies CASSRLPGESYEQYF.

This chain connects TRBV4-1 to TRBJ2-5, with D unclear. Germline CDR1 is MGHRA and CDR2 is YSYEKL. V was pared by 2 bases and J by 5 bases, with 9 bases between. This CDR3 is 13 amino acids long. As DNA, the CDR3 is TGCGCCAGCAGCCAATTGTCAGTGGAGACCCAGTACTTC. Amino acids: CASSQLSVETQYF.

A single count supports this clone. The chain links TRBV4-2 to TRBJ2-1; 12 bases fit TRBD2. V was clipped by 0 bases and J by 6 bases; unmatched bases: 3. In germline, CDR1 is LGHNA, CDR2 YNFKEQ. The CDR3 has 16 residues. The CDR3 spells CASSQEPSGRGNEQFF. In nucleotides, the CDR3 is TGTGCCAGCAGCCAAGAGCCTAGCGGGAGGGGCAATGAGCAGTTCTTC.

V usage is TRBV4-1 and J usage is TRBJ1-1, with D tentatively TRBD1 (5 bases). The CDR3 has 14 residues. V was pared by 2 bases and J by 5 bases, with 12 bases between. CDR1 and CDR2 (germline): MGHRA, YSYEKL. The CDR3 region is CASSQLKRGTEAFF. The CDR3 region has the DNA TGCGCCAGCAGCCAATTAAAAAGGGGAACTGAAGCTTTCTTT.

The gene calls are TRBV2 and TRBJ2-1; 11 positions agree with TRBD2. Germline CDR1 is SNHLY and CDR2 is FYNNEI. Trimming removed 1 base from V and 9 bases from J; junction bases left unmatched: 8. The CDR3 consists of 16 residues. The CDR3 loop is CASSEGGTSGRGEQFF. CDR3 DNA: TGTGCCAGCAGTGAAGGGGGGACTAGCGGTAGAGGTGAGCAGTTCTTC.

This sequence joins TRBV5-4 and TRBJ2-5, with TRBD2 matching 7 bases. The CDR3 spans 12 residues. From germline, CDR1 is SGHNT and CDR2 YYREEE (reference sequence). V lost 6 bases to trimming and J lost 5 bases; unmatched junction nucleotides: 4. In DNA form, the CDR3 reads TGTGCCAGCAATCGGGGGGACGAGACCCAGTACTTC. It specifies CASNRGDETQYF.

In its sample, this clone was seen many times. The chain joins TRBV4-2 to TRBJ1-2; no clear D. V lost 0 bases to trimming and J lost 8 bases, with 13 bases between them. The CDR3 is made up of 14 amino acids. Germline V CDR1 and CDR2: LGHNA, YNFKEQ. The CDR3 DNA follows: TGTGCCAGCAGCCAAGAGATAGAGAGTGAAGGCTACACCTTC. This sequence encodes CASSQEIESEGYTF.

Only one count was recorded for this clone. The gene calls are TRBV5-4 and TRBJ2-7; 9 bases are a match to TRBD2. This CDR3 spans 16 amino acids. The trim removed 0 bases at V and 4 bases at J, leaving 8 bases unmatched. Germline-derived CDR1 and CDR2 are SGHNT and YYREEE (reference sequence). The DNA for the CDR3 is TGTGCCAGCAGCTTGGGTGGCGGGAGGGTCTTTTACGAGCAGTACTTC. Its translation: CASSLGGGRVFYEQYF. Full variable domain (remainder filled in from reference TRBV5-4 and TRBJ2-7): ETGVTQSPTHLIKTRGQQVTLRCSSQSGHNTVSWYQQALGQGPQFIFQYYREEENGRGNFPPRFSGLQFPNYSSELNVNALELDDSALYLCASSLGGGRVFYEQYFGPGTRLTVT.

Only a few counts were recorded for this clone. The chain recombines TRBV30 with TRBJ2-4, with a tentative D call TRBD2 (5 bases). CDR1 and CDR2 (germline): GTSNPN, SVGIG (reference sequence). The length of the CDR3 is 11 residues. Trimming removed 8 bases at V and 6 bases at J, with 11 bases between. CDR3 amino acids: CAQEDSNIQYF. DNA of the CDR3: TGTGCCCAAGAGGACTCAAACATTCAGTACTTC.

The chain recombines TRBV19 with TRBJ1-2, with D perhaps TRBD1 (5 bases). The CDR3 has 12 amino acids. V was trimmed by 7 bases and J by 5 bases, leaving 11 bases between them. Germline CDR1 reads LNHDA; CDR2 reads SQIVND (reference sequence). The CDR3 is CASKDRPYGYTF. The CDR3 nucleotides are TGTGCCAGTAAAGACAGACCGTATGGCTACACCTTC. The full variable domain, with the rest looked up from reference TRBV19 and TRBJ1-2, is DGGITQSPKYLFRKEGQNVTLSCEQNLNHDAMYWYRQDPGQGLRLIYYSQIVNDFQKGDIAEGYSVSREKKESFPLTVTSAQKNPTAFYLCASKDRPYGYTFGSGTRLTVV.

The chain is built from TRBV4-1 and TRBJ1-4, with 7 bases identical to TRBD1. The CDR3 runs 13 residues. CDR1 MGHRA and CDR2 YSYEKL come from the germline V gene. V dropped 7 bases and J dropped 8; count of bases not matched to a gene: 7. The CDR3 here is CASNRGGMEKLFF. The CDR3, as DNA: TGCGCCAGCAACAGGGGCGGCATGGAAAAACTGTTTTTT.

CDR3 region: CAWSVRRLAGGEQYF. CDR3 nucleotide sequence: TGTGCCTGGAGTGTACGCAGACTAGCGGGAGGCGAGCAGTACTTC. J is TRBJ2-7 and V is TRBV30; TRBD2 matches at 13 bases. Germline V lookup: CDR1 GTSNPN, CDR2 SVGIG (reference sequence). Unmatched junction bases numbered 5, after V lost 0 bases and J lost 6 bases. The CDR3 consists of 15 residues.

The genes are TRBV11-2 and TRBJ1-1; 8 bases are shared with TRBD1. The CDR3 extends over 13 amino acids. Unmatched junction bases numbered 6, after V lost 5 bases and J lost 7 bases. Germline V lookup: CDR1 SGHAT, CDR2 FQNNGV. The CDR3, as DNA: TGTGCCAGCAGCCTCTTTACAGGGGGTGAAGCTTTCTTT. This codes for CASSLFTGGEAFF.

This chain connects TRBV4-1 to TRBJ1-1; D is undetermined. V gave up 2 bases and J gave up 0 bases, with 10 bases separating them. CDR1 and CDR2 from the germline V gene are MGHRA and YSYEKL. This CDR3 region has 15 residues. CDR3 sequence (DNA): TGCGCCAGCAGCCAACCCGACTTACTGAACACTGAAGCTTTCTTT. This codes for CASSQPDLLNTEAFF.

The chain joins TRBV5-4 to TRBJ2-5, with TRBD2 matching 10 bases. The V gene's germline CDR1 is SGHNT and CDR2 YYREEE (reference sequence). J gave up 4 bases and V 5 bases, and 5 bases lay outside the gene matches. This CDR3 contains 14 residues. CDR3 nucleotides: TGTGCCAGCAGTTCACAGCGGGAGGGAGAGACCCAGTACTTC. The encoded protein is CASSSQREGETQYF.

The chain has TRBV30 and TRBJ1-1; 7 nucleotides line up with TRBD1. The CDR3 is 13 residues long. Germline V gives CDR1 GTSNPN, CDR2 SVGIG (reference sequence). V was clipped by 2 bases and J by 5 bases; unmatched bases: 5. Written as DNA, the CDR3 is TGTGCCTGGAGTAGGGGGCGCAGGACTGAAGCTTTCTTT. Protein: CAWSRGRRTEAFF.

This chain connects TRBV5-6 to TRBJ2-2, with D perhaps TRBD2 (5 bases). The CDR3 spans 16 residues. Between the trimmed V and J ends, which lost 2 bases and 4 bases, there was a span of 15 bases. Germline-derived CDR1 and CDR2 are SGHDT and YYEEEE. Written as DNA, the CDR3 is TGTGCCAGCAGCTTCGGAGAGGGAGTTATCACCGGGGAGCTGTTTTTT. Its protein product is CASSFGEGVITGELFF.

CDR3: CASSTHGRERNSDTEAFF. The CDR3 DNA is TGTGCCAGCAGCACTCACGGCAGGGAAAGAAATTCAGACACTGAAGCTTTCTTT. This chain uses TRBV5-4 with TRBJ1-1, with D possibly matching TRBD1 (5 bases). The CDR3 runs to 18 residues. Germline V lookup: CDR1 SGHNT, CDR2 YYREEE (reference sequence). Trimming pared 4 bases from V and 3 bases from J, leaving 25 bases between. Together with reference TRBV5-4 and TRBJ1-1, the CDR3 gives the full variable domain: ETGVTQSPTHLIKTRGQQVTLRCSSQSGHNTVSWYQQALGQGPQFIFQYYREEENGRGNFPPRFSGLQFPNYSSELNVNALELDDSALYLCASSTHGRERNSDTEAFFGQGTRLTVV.

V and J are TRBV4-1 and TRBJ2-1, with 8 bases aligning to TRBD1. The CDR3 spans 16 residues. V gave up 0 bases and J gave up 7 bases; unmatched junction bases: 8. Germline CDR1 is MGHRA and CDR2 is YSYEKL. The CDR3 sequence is CASSQDFRTGYNEQFF. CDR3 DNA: TGCGCCAGCAGCCAAGATTTCCGGACAGGGTATAATGAGCAGTTCTTC.

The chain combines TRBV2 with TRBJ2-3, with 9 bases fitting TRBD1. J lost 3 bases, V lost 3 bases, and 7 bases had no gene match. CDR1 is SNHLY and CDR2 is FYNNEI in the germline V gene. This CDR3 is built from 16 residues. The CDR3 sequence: CASSDLDRGITDTQYF. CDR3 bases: TGTGCCAGCAGTGACTTGGACAGGGGCATAACAGATACGCAGTATTTT.

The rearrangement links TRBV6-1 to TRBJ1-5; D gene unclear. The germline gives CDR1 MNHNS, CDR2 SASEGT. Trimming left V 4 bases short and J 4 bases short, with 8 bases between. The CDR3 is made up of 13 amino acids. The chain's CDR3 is CASSGTGNQPQHF. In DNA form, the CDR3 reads TGTGCCAGCAGTGGGACGGGAAATCAGCCCCAGCATTTT.

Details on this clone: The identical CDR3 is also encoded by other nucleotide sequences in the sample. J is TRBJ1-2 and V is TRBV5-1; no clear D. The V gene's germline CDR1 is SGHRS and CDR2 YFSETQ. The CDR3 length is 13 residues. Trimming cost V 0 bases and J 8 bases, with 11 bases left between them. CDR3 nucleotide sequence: TGCGCCAGCAGCTTGGGGGCAGGAGGGGGCTACACCTTC. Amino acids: CASSLGAGGGYTF.